The 13 T cell receptor beta chains given below trace back to one sample, sequenced in a study of graft-versus-host responses after intestinal transplantation listed by TCRdb under 2021. These receptors are not linked to any known antigen. The time point label on this specimen signifies: cells obtained before transplantation from donor or recipient. Library construction relied on the immunoSEQ multiplex PCR assay. TCRdb stores this immuneACCESS table with in-frame sequences only. Part of the clones is absent; in the studies checked, under half of the shortfall reflects unresolved V genes, and no reason is known for the rest. The sample contains 150,000 or so clones, around 90% of them found a single time. Roughly 0.19% of the sample goes to the ten largest clones. Sequencing was performed on unstimulated CD4+ T cells sorted from spleen or lymph node cells, taken before intestinal transplant. These receptors all stem from a human donor who received an intestinal transplant.

On this clone: At one of its ends the junction is not consistent with the germline gene, which may arise from a read error. This chain uses TRBV28 with TRBJ1-3; D is unclear. The CDR3 is 14 amino acids. Germline lookup yields CDR1 MDHEN and CDR2 SYDVKM. The CDR3 reads CASSLFSTGNTIYF. The CDR3 bases are TGTGCCAGCAGTTTATTTTCCACTGGGAACACCATATATTTT.

The chain joins TRBV10-1 to TRBJ2-5, with TRBD1 as a possible D gene (6 bases). CDR3 length: 16 amino acids. Trimming stripped 6 bases from V and 2 bases from J, with 19 bases between. Looked up from germline, CDR1 is WNHNN and CDR2 is SYGVQD (reference sequence). In DNA, the CDR3 is TGCGCCAGCAGAACAGACCGGGACATAGGACAAGAGACCCAGTACTTC. It is translated as CASRTDRDIGQETQYF.

This clone was observed a single time. V is TRBV6-1 and J is TRBJ2-7; TRBD2 might be the D (7 bases). The germline CDR1 and CDR2 sequences are MNHNS and SASEGT. The CDR3 is made up of 15 amino acids. Trimming left V 8 bases short and J 3 bases short, with 20 bases between. The CDR3 DNA follows: TGTGCCAGCTTTAGGGGGGAGGGGTTAGACTACGAGCAGTACTTC. This encodes CASFRGEGLDYEQYF.

J is TRBJ2-5 and V is TRBV9, with D tentatively TRBD2 (6 bases). Trimming stripped 3 bases from V and 4 bases from J, with 13 bases between. This CDR3 is built from 14 residues. Germline CDR1 SGDLS, CDR2 YYNGEE. The CDR3 coding sequence is TGTGCCAGCAGCGAGATGGGGGGAGGAGAGACCCAGTACTTC. It translates to CASSEMGGGETQYF.

This chain links TRBV4-2 with TRBJ2-3; 7 nucleotides match TRBD2. V shed 3 bases, J shed 1 base, and the junction held 4 bases outside the gene matches. From germline, CDR1 is LGHNA and CDR2 YNFKEQ. The CDR3 sequence is 15 residues long. This CDR3 is CASSQGGSGTDTQYF. The CDR3 nucleotides read TGTGCCAGCAGCCAGGGGGGGTCTGGCACAGATACGCAGTATTTT.

The chain carries TRBV5-1 and TRBJ2-1, with TRBD1 matching 9 bases. J lost 4 bases, V lost 4 bases, and 6 bases had no gene match. The germline V gene has CDR1 SGHRS and CDR2 YFSETQ. The CDR3 covers 15 residues. The DNA of the CDR3 is TGCGCCAGCAGCCCCGGGACAGGGCCGTACAATGAGCAGTTCTTC. Its protein product is CASSPGTGPYNEQFF.

This rearrangement joins TRBV19 to TRBJ2-3; 8 nucleotides agree with TRBD2. J lost 1 base, V lost 0 bases, and 6 bases had no gene match. Per germline, CDR1 LNHDA and CDR2 SQIVND (reference sequence). This CDR3 is 17 amino acids long. CDR3 nucleotides: TGTGCCAGTAGTATAGATCGGGAGACTAGCGGCACAGATACGCAGTATTTT. Its translation is CASSIDRETSGTDTQYF.

The V and J genes are TRBV5-6 and TRBJ1-2, with 7 bases aligning to TRBD1. This CDR3 contains 14 residues. Trimming removed 7 bases from V and 2 bases from J; junction bases left unmatched: 8. CDR1 SGHDT and CDR2 YYEEEE come from the germline V gene. The CDR3: CASGKGAENYGYTF. CDR3 coding DNA: TGTGCCAGCGGGAAGGGGGCCGAGAACTATGGCTACACCTTC.

In this sample, this clone turned up once. The chain joins TRBV11-2 to TRBJ2-7; no firm D call. Germline V lookup: CDR1 SGHAT, CDR2 FQNNGV. Between the trimmed V and J ends, which lost 3 bases and 4 bases, there was a span of 7 bases. The CDR3 runs to 12 residues. CDR3 residues: CASSFAVYEQYF. The CDR3 DNA follows: TGTGCCAGCAGCTTTGCTGTTTACGAGCAGTACTTC.

This clone was seen only once. J is TRBJ2-3 and V is TRBV18; D is unresolved. Trimming stripped 2 bases from V and 0 bases from J, with 12 bases between. The CDR3 length is 16 residues. Germline V gives CDR1 KGHSH, CDR2 LQKENI. In DNA form, the CDR3 reads TGTGCCAGCTCACCAGAAAGAAGCGCTAGCACAGATACGCAGTATTTT. Translated, it gives CASSPERSASTDTQYF.

The chain joins TRBV19 to TRBJ1-1, with TRBD1 matching 10 bases. Germline CDR1 LNHDA, CDR2 SQIVND (reference sequence). After removal of 3 bases from V and 5 bases from J, the junction contained 6 bases not matched to a gene. This CDR3 has 15 residues. The CDR3 nucleotides are TGTGCCAGTAGTATGCGACAGGGGGCGGGAACTGAAGCTTTCTTT. Its protein is CASSMRQGAGTEAFF.

This rearrangement joins TRBV15 to TRBJ2-4, with TRBD2 matching 13 bases. Germline V gene data show CDR1 as LNHNV and CDR2 as YYDKDF (reference sequence). V was pared by 3 bases and J by 3 bases, with 17 bases of the junction left unmatched. The CDR3 contains 21 residues. CDR3 loop: CATSSARTSGSWIRGKNIQYF. The CDR3 DNA reads as TGTGCCACCAGCAGCGCCCGGACTAGCGGGAGCTGGATAAGAGGCAAAAACATTCAGTACTTC.

The V gene is TRBV9, the J gene TRBJ2-1; the match to TRBD2 covers 9 bases. This CDR3 is built from 18 residues. CDR1 and CDR2 (germline): SGDLS, YYNGEE. Trimming removed 7 bases from V and 5 bases from J; junction bases left unmatched: 19. Here the CDR3 DNA reads TGTGCCAGCGGGTCCCGTGCGTTTCTAGCGGGAACAAACAATGAGCAGTTCTTC. Protein sequence: CASGSRAFLAGTNNEQFF.